These 17 T cell receptor beta chains were all obtained from the same sample, sequenced in a study of cytomegalovirus exposure and HLA in healthy donors. PCR amplification relied on 60 Vbeta primers (plus 13 Jbeta primers). Method: immunoSEQ multiplex PCR; TCRdb's copy keeps in-frame clones and lacks some. Of 200,000 to 250,000 clones listed, roughly 82% were seen once; the top ten hold over 5%. The sequenced sample was PBMCs. The receptors come from a woman in her thirties or forties in good health and CMV-seropositive.

The rearrangement uses TRBV30 and TRBJ1-6; a weak D match, TRBD1 (6 bases). CDR1 and CDR2 from the germline V gene are GTSNPN and SVGIG (reference sequence). The CDR3 is 15 residues long. Trimming shortened V by 0 bases and J by 8 bases, and 14 bases separated the two germline ends. The CDR3 sequence: CAWSVLQGTDSPLHF. CDR3 bases: TGTGCCTGGAGTGTACTGCAGGGGACCGATTCACCCCTCCACTTT.

J is TRBJ1-1 and V is TRBV29-1; a possible D gene is TRBD1 (5 bases). Trimming removed 7 bases from V and 4 bases from J, with 16 bases in between. CDR3 length: 13 amino acids. Germline V lookup: CDR1 SQVTM, CDR2 ANQGSEA. DNA of the CDR3: TGCAGCGGAGGGGAGGAATGGAGCACTGAAGCTTTCTTT. It specifies CSGGEEWSTEAFF.

The chain has TRBV9 and TRBJ2-5, with 7 bases identical to TRBD2. Losses at the gene ends were 4 bases for V and 2 bases for J; bases not matched to a gene: 2. This CDR3 region has 13 residues. The V gene's germline CDR1 is SGDLS and CDR2 YYNGEE. The DNA of the CDR3 is TGTGCCAGCAGCCCTAGCGGACAAGAGACCCAGTACTTC. Encoded protein: CASSPSGQETQYF. Filled out from reference TRBV9 and TRBJ2-5, the complete variable domain reads DSGVTQTPKHLITATGQRVTLRCSPRSGDLSVYWYQQSLDQGLQFLIQYYNGEERAKGNILERFSAQQFPDLHSELNLSSLELGDSALYFCASSPSGQETQYFGPGTRLLVL.

The table lists this clone with a few counts. The V and J genes are TRBV7-6 and TRBJ1-2, with D possibly matching TRBD1 (5 bases). The CDR3 totals 14 residues. The germline CDR1 and CDR2 sequences are SGHVS and FNYEAQ. V gave up 5 bases and J gave up 6 bases, with 16 bases separating them. As DNA, the CDR3 is TGTGCCAGCAGCCCACAGGAAAGGAGCGATGGCTACACCTTC. Protein product: CASSPQERSDGYTF.

This clone was seen just once. The V gene is TRBV7-9, the J gene TRBJ2-7; 10 bases are shared with TRBD2. The germline V gene encodes CDR1 SEHNR and CDR2 FQNEAQ (reference sequence). The CDR3 is 17 amino acids. V shed 4 bases and J 3 bases; nucleotides not matched to a gene: 12. The CDR3 protein is CASSSPSGGRPVYEQYF. The CDR3, as DNA: TGTGCCAGCAGCTCCCCTAGCGGGGGTCGCCCGGTCTACGAGCAGTACTTC.

This chain joins TRBV21-1 and TRBJ1-5. TRBV21-1 is designated a pseudogene. The CDR3 loop spans 13 amino acids. DNA for the CDR3: TGTGCCAGCAGCCCCCCGAGCGGGCAGCCCCAGCATTTT. It codes for CASSPPSGQPQHF.

This chain's CDR3 is CASSLGFSTDTQYF. CDR3 nucleotide sequence: TGTGCCAGCAGTTTGGGCTTTAGCACAGATACGCAGTATTTT. V is TRBV28 and J is TRBJ2-3, with no clear D. Trimming took off 3 bases at V and 0 bases at J, with 7 bases between the two ends. Germline V gene sequence: CDR1 MDHEN, CDR2 SYDVKM. The CDR3 covers 14 residues.

Concerning this clone: In the same sample, other DNA sequences code for this CDR3. This chain links TRBV5-1 with TRBJ1-1; TRBD1 might be the D (5 bases). The CDR3 contains 12 residues. The V end was cut by 2 bases, the J end by 3 bases, with 5 bases between. Germline V gives CDR1 SGHRS, CDR2 YFSETQ. This CDR3 reads CASSLGDTEAFF. For the CDR3, the DNA is TGCGCCAGCAGCTTAGGGGACACTGAAGCTTTCTTT.

This clone occurred once. The chain combines TRBV27 with TRBJ1-6; 7 positions agree with TRBD1. The length of the CDR3 is 16 residues. Germline V gives CDR1 MNHEY, CDR2 SMNVEV (reference sequence). J lost 2 bases, V lost 5 bases, and 6 bases had no gene match. As DNA, the CDR3 is TGTGCCAGCAGTACACACAGGGGAACCTATAATTCACCCCTCCACTTT. This encodes CASSTHRGTYNSPLHF.

This clone occurred once. The chain links TRBV7-9 to TRBJ2-1, with 11 bases that match TRBD2. Trimming removed 2 bases from V and 7 bases from J; junction bases left unmatched: 13. This CDR3 is 18 amino acids long. Germline V lookup: CDR1 SEHNR, CDR2 FQNEAQ (reference sequence). The CDR3 region has the DNA TGTGCCAGCAGCTTACCCGCTTTGACTAGCGGGGAGGGTAATGAGCAGTTCTTC. As protein: CASSLPALTSGEGNEQFF.

This clone showed up just once. This CDR3 reads CASSVAGTGVQPQHF. The DNA of the CDR3 is TGTGCCAGCAGCGTAGCAGGGACAGGAGTTCAGCCCCAGCATTTT. The chain has TRBV9 and TRBJ1-5; 8 bases are a match to TRBD1. This CDR3 spans 15 amino acids. Germline CDR1 and CDR2: SGDLS and YYNGEE. J gave up 6 bases and V 0 bases, and 5 bases lay outside the gene matches.

This clone came up a few times. The chain is built from TRBV4-3 and TRBJ1-2; D remains ambiguous. V lost 4 bases and J 2 bases, leaving 14 bases between the germline ends. The germline V gene has CDR1 LGHNA and CDR2 YSLEER. There are 15 residues in the CDR3. The CDR3 DNA is TGCGCCAGCAGCCGGGCCCAGAGAATCAACTATGGCTACACCTTC. This encodes CASSRAQRINYGYTF.

This chain joins TRBV7-3 and TRBJ2-4; D possibly corresponds to TRBD2 (6 bases). This CDR3 spans 12 amino acids. The germline V gene has CDR1 SGHTA and CDR2 FQGTGA. The V gene lost 1 base and the J gene lost 14 bases, with 12 bases spanning the gap. Here the CDR3 DNA reads TGTGCCAGCAGCTTAAATGGAGGGACCAAGTACTTC. It is translated as CASSLNGGTKYF.

This clone was counted only a few times. The chain couples TRBV4-3 to TRBJ2-3, with D uncertain. The germline V gene has CDR1 LGHNA and CDR2 YSLEER. The CDR3 length is 12 residues. V was clipped by 1 base and J by 8 bases, with 7 bases between them. In DNA, the CDR3 is TGCGCCAGCAGCCAAGTGTACGGTACGCAGTATTTT. Its protein product is CASSQVYGTQYF.

The chain is built from TRBV27 and TRBJ1-1, with D unclear. Germline V CDR1 and CDR2: MNHEY, SMNVEV (reference sequence). The ends were cut back, 6 bases at V and 4 bases at J, with 15 bases in the middle. There are 14 residues in the CDR3. The CDR3 nucleotides read TGTGCCAGCAGCCGCCGGGTCGAAGGCACTGAAGCTTTCTTT. This encodes CASSRRVEGTEAFF.

This clone was counted between two and nine times. The chain links TRBV19 to TRBJ2-3, with D unresolved. Trimming shortened V by 8 bases and J by 3 bases, and 12 bases separated the two germline ends. This CDR3 spans 13 amino acids. Looked up from germline, CDR1 is LNHDA and CDR2 is SQIVND (reference sequence). CDR3 sequence reads: CASGASRTDTQYF. The CDR3 DNA reads as TGTGCCAGTGGTGCGAGCAGGACAGATACGCAGTATTTT. The full variable domain, its missing parts supplied by reference TRBV19 and TRBJ2-3, is DGGITQSPKYLFRKEGQNVTLSCEQNLNHDAMYWYRQDPGQGLRLIYYSQIVNDFQKGDIAEGYSVSREKKESFPLTVTSAQKNPTAFYLCASGASRTDTQYFGPGTRLTVL.

For this clone: This likely comes from a read error, as the CDR3 has no conserved phenylalanine or tryptophan at its end. The gene calls are TRBV11-3 and TRBJ2-7, with 7 positions matching TRBD1. V shed 2 bases, J shed 1 base, and the junction held 5 bases outside the gene matches. The germline V gene has CDR1 SGHNT and CDR2 YENEEA. The CDR3 loop spans 15 amino acids. CDR3 sequence: CASSLMGQPSYEQYL. CDR3 sequence (DNA): TGTGCCAGCAGCTTAATGGGACAGCCATCCTACGAGCAGTACCTC.